These 14 T cell receptor beta chains share one sample of origin, sequenced in a study of shared clonotypes between healthy human individuals. The table came from immunoSEQ multiplex PCR; TCRdb's copy has only in-frame clones and leaves some out. The profile shows 1 million to 1.3 million clones, about 80% of them singletons. The sample comprised memory CD4+ T cells from PBMCs. The subset denotes: CD45RA-negative fraction. All receptors derive from a man aged 18 to 30 in good health. Some clones in this sample may be carry-over from other donors' samples.

This sequence joins TRBV30 and TRBJ1-6; no reliable D call. The length of the CDR3 is 13 residues. The V end was cut by 0 bases, the J end by 10 bases, with 10 bases between. CDR1 is GTSNPN and CDR2 is SVGIG in the germline V gene (reference sequence). This chain's CDR3 is CAWSVRLSSPLHF. The CDR3 DNA reads as TGTGCCTGGAGTGTACGCCTCAGCTCACCCCTCCACTTT.

The rearrangement joins TRBV4-3 to TRBJ1-2; 9 nucleotides align to TRBD1. The CDR3 spans 15 residues. The J segment lost 3 bases and the V segment lost 2 bases, leaving 4 bases of the junction unmatched. Germline CDR1 reads LGHNA; CDR2 reads YSLEER. The CDR3 sequence is CASSQLRTGDYGYTF. CDR3 nucleotide sequence: TGCGCCAGCAGCCAACTTCGGACAGGGGACTATGGCTACACCTTC.

This clone was seen only a few times. The chain combines TRBV29-1 with TRBJ1-3; a possible D gene is TRBD1 (6 bases). V lost 6 bases to trimming and J lost 4 bases, with 13 bases between them. CDR3 length equals 13 residues. The germline V gene has CDR1 SQVTM and CDR2 ANQGSEA. This CDR3 is CSVLQGLGNTIYF. CDR3 sequence (DNA): TGCAGCGTACTCCAGGGGTTAGGAAACACCATATATTTT.

This clone showed up just a few times. This chain links TRBV5-1 with TRBJ2-5; TRBD2 aligns across 9 bases. Germline V gene sequence: CDR1 SGHRS, CDR2 YFSETQ. The CDR3 covers 16 residues. V lost 0 bases to trimming and J lost 5 bases; unmatched junction nucleotides: 8. The DNA for the CDR3 is TGCGCCAGCAGCTTGGCATTAGCGGGAGCTCACGAGACCCAGTACTTC. Translated: CASSLALAGAHETQYF.

The genes are TRBV4-2 and TRBJ1-1; TRBD1 matches at 7 bases. Germline V gene data show CDR1 as LGHNA and CDR2 as YNFKEQ. After removal of 0 bases from V and 1 base from J, the junction contained 5 bases not matched to a gene. The CDR3 has 16 residues. CDR3 bases: TGTGCCAGCAGCCAAGATAGGGGGCCCCCGAACACTGAAGCTTTCTTT. Its protein product is CASSQDRGPPNTEAFF.

V usage is TRBV6-1 and J usage is TRBJ1-1; 8 bases fit TRBD1. Trimming at V came to 7 bases and at J to 4 bases, leaving 5 bases not matched to a gene. From germline, CDR1 is MNHNS and CDR2 SASEGT. The CDR3 loop spans 13 amino acids. Written as DNA, the CDR3 is TGTGCCAGCAAACTACAGGGGGGCACTGAAGCTTTCTTT. It encodes CASKLQGGTEAFF.

This clone showed up just once. This sequence joins TRBV6-5 and TRBJ1-4; D is perhaps TRBD1 (5 bases). Germline V gene sequence: CDR1 MNHEY, CDR2 SVGAGI. CDR3 length: 14 residues. With 0 bases removed from V and 5 bases from J, the gap between germline ends came to 7 bases. The CDR3 region has the DNA TGTGCCAGCAGTTACTCTGCAGGGAATGAAAAACTGTTTTTT. Amino acids: CASSYSAGNEKLFF.

The V and J genes are TRBV7-9 and TRBJ1-2, with 7 positions matching TRBD1. V shed 1 base and J 5 bases; nucleotides not matched to a gene: 10. This CDR3 spans 16 amino acids. Germline-derived CDR1 and CDR2 are SEHNR and FQNEAQ (reference sequence). The CDR3, as DNA: TGTGCCAGCAGCTTAGGAAGTCCTGGGACAGAGTATGGCTACACCTTC. Protein product: CASSLGSPGTEYGYTF. Supplemented by reference TRBV7-9 and TRBJ1-2, the full variable domain reads DTGVSQNPRHKITKRGQNVTFRCDPISEHNRLYWYRQTLGQGPEFLTYFQNEAQLEKSRLLSDRFSAERPKGSFSTLEIQRTEQGDSAMYLCASSLGSPGTEYGYTFGSGTRLTVV.

This clone occurred a few times. This chain uses TRBV1 with TRBJ2-1; TRBD2, as called in the table, went unchecked against the DNA. TRBV1 corresponds to a pseudogene. The CDR3 totals 14 residues. In DNA form, the CDR3 reads TGCACCAGCAGCCCCCCTTGGCGGGCTTCTGAGCAGTTCTTC. Its translation is CTSSPPWRASEQFF.

At least ten counts were recorded for this clone. Distinct nucleotide sequences in the sample also encode this CDR3. The chain links TRBV28 to TRBJ1-2; no firm D call. Deletions cut 6 bases from V and 8 bases from J, with 16 bases between. The length of the CDR3 is 13 residues. The germline V gene has CDR1 MDHEN and CDR2 SYDVKM. CDR3 nucleotides: TGTGCCAGCAGCCTGGGGAGAGAAGACGGCTACACCTTC. It specifies CASSLGREDGYTF.

This rearrangement joins TRBV11-2 to TRBJ2-2; perhaps D is TRBD1 or TRBD2 (5 bases each). Per the germline V gene, CDR1 is SGHAT and CDR2 is FQNNGV. V dropped 1 base and J dropped 6 bases, with 9 bases sitting between them. The CDR3 runs 14 residues. The CDR3 DNA sequence: TGTGCCAGCAGCTTAGGTTTGGGGGCCGGGGAGCTGTTTTTT. Protein product: CASSLGLGAGELFF. The full variable domain, in which reference TRBV11-2 and TRBJ2-2 provide the parts outside the CDR3, is EAGVAQSPRYKIIEKRQSVAFWCNPISGHATLYWYQQILGQGPKLLIQFQNNGVVDDSQLPKDRFSAERLKGVDSTLKIQPAKLEDSAVYLCASSLGLGAGELFFGEGSRLTVL.

This clone was observed a single time. The chain recombines TRBV7-3 with TRBJ2-7, with TRBD2 matching 7 bases. Germline lookup yields CDR1 SGHTA and CDR2 FQGTGA. Trimming removed 3 bases from V and 10 bases from J; junction bases left unmatched: 6. The length of the CDR3 is 12 residues. The CDR3 bases are TGTGCCAGCAGCTTGCAGACAGCGGGACAGTACTTC. Amino acids: CASSLQTAGQYF.

V usage is TRBV18 and J usage is TRBJ2-2; the match to TRBD1 covers 10 bases. This CDR3 spans 16 amino acids. V lost 4 bases to trimming and J lost 7 bases; unmatched junction nucleotides: 9. CDR1 and CDR2 (germline): KGHSH, LQKENI. The CDR3 DNA sequence: TGTGCCAGCTCACGGCAACCGGGACAGGGGATCGGGGAGCTGTTTTTT. Its translation: CASSRQPGQGIGELFF.

V and J are TRBV19 and TRBJ1-2; D ambiguous. Trimming took off 7 bases at V and 8 bases at J, with 14 bases between the two ends. Germline V gene sequence: CDR1 LNHDA, CDR2 SQIVND (reference sequence). The CDR3 length is 12 residues. The CDR3: CASTWPGGGYTF. The CDR3 coding sequence is TGTGCCAGTACCTGGCCGGGAGGGGGCTACACCTTC.